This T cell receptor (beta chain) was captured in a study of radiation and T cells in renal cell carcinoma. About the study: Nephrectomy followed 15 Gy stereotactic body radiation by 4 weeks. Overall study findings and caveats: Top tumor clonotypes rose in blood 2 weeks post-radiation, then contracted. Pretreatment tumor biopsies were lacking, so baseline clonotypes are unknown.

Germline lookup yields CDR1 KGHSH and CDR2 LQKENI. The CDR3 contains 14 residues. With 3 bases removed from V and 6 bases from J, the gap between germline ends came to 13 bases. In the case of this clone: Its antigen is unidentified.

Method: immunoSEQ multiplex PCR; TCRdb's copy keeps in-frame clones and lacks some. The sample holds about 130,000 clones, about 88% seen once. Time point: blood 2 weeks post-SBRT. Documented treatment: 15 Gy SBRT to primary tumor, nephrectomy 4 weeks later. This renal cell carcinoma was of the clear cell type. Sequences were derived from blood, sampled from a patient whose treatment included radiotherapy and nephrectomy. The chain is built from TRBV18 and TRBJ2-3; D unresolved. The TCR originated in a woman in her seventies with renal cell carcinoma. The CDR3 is CASSPFGGSDTQYF. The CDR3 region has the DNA TGTGCCAGCTCACCTTTTGGTGGGTCGGATACGCAGTATTTT.